A selection of T cell receptor beta chains follows, all from one sample in a study of yellow fever vaccine responses in identical twins. Via MiXCR, TCRdb re-called the RT-PCR reads, giving one row per CDR3 protein. Of roughly 17,000 distinct CDR3 sequences listed, roughly 60% are singletons. The specimen comprised T cells from blood (PBMCs), unsorted or a sorted subset (not recorded which), sampled before or after yellow fever vaccination (not recorded which). The receptors were sampled from a woman between 18 and 30 years old who received the yellow fever vaccine. CDR3s include the opening cysteine and the closing phenylalanine or tryptophan. A D gene is named only where the DNA matches it firmly. Some rows have no size entry. The others give once, few or many, or a class for an expanded clone.

clone_size j_call d_call v_call cdr3_aa cdr3_nt
. TRBJ2-2 . TRBV6-5 CASSFRTGSGELFFF .
. TRBJ2-1 TRBD2 TRBV28 CASSLLETSGLVNEQFF TGTGCCAGCAGTTTATTAGAGACTAGCGGGTTAGTCAATGAGCAGTTCTTC
. TRBJ2-7 TRBD2 TRBV11-1 CASSPAGLAGGLEQYF TGTGCCAGCAGCCCAGCCGGACTAGCGGGAGGTCTCGAGCAGTACTTC
. TRBJ2-1 TRBD2 TRBV7-1 CASSSLGSGRLARNEQFF TGTGCCAGCAGCTCCCTGGGTAGCGGGAGATTAGCGCGCAATGAGCAGTTCTTC
. TRBJ2-7 . TRBV6-2/TRBV6-3 CASSYSTENYEQYF TGTGCCAGCAGTTACTCGACGGAGAACTACGAGCAGTACTTC
. TRBJ2-5 TRBD2 TRBV7-2 CASSLADIQETQYF TGTGCCAGCAGCCTAGCGGATATCCAAGAGACCCAGTACTTC
few TRBJ1-5 . TRBV9 CASSDETGGQPQHF TGTGCCAGCAGCGACGAGACAGGAGGGCAGCCCCAGCATTTT
. TRBJ1-6 . TRBV18 CASSLKLPGSSYNSPLHF TGTGCCAGCTCACTGAAGCTACCAGGCAGCTCCTATAATTCACCCCTCCACTTT
. TRBJ1-1 TRBD1 TRBV20-1 CSVKTGEAEAFF TGCAGTGTTAAGACAGGGGAGGCTGAAGCTTTCTTT
. TRBJ2-5 . TRBV7-7 CASSLNTVQTQYF TGTGCCAGCAGCTTAAACACGGTGCAGACCCAGTACTTC
. TRBJ2-1 . TRBV29-1 CSVGRYNEQFF TGCAGCGTTGGACGGTACAATGAGCAGTTCTTC
. TRBJ1-1 . TRBV2 CASSRSFSDTEAFF TGTGCCAGCAGTCGCTCTTTCAGTGACACTGAAGCTTTCTTT
. TRBJ2-1 . TRBV5-1 CASSLRGDEQFF TGCGCCAGCAGCTTGAGGGGGGATGAGCAGTTCTTC
. TRBJ2-6 . TRBV2 CASSEGQAGANVLTF TGTGCCAGCAGTGAGGGGCAGGCTGGGGCCAACGTCCTGACTTTC
once TRBJ2-2 . TRBV5-1 CASSLAERTVKGTGELFF TGCGCCAGCAGCTTGGCCGAACGGACAGTCAAAGGGACCGGGGAGCTGTTTTTT